The 31 T cell receptor beta chains given below trace back to one sample, sequenced in a study of blood T cell repertoires in COVID-19. The repertoire was sequenced with immunoSEQ multiplex PCR; TCRdb's copy has only in-frame clones and lacks some. The table shows approximately 500,000 clones, with roughly nine tenths occurring only once. The sample consisted of peripheral blood. The receptors were gathered from a man aged 18-30 years with COVID-19, enrolled during active disease.

V usage is TRBV11-2 and J usage is TRBJ1-5, with a tentative D call TRBD1 (6 bases). Germline lookup yields CDR1 SGHAT and CDR2 FQNNGV. The CDR3 loop spans 14 amino acids. V shed 1 base and J shed 6 bases, with 10 bases lying between them. The CDR3 spells CASSLAQGIQPQHF. DNA for the CDR3: TGTGCCAGCAGCTTAGCACAGGGTATTCAGCCCCAGCATTTT.

The gene calls are TRBV7-8 and TRBJ2-2; no clear D gene. V lost 1 base to trimming and J lost 1 base, with 7 bases between them. Germline CDR1 is SGHVS and CDR2 is FQNEAQ. The CDR3 consists of 15 residues. DNA of the CDR3: TGTGCCAGCAGCTTAGGGGCAGGGAACACCGGGGAGCTGTTTTTT. Protein sequence: CASSLGAGNTGELFF.

This chain uses TRBV18 with TRBJ1-1, with TRBD1 as a possible D gene (5 bases). V lost 5 bases to trimming and J lost 5 bases, with 15 bases between them. The CDR3 is 14 residues long. The V gene's germline CDR1 is KGHSH and CDR2 LQKENI. CDR3 loop: CASSTIQGATEAFF. The CDR3 nucleotides read TGTGCCAGCTCAACTATTCAGGGTGCTACTGAAGCTTTCTTT. Complete variable domain (other parts from reference TRBV18 and TRBJ1-1): NAGVMQNPRHLVRRRGQEARLRCSPMKGHSHVYWYRQLPEEGLKFMVYLQKENIIDESGMPKERFSAEFPKEGPSILRIQQVVRGDSAAYFCASSTIQGATEAFFGQGTRLTVV.

The chain uses TRBV3-1 (or the pseudogene TRBV3-2) and TRBJ1-1; D remains unclear. Germline V CDR1 and CDR2: LGHDT, YNNKEL (reference sequence). This CDR3 has 13 amino acids. Trimming took off 4 bases at V and 0 bases at J, with 6 bases between the two ends. CDR3 DNA: TGTGCCAGCAGCCTCGGTATGAACACTGAAGCTTTCTTT. Its protein is CASSLGMNTEAFF.

This clone occurred a few times. This chain joins TRBV5-1 and TRBJ1-5, with D uncertain. This CDR3 has 13 amino acids. Germline V CDR1 and CDR2: SGHRS, YFSETQ. V lost 0 bases to trimming and J lost 6 bases, with 7 bases between them. The CDR3 nucleotides are TGCGCCAGCAGCTTGGCCGGTGGTCAGCCCCAGCATTTT. It specifies CASSLAGGQPQHF.

This clone has more than one count but fewer than ten. The genes are TRBV2 and TRBJ2-3; 12 positions match TRBD2. Germline-derived CDR1 and CDR2 are SNHLY and FYNNEI. CDR3 length: 16 amino acids. With V trimmed by 6 bases and J by 2 bases, 6 bases remained unmatched. The CDR3 loop is CASSRTSGENTDTQYF. The CDR3 DNA sequence: TGTGCCAGCAGCCGGACTAGCGGGGAAAACACAGATACGCAGTATTTT.

The V call is TRBV4-2, the J call TRBJ2-3; 7 bases agree with TRBD1. CDR1 LGHNA and CDR2 YNFKEQ come from the germline V gene. V was pared by 0 bases and J by 7 bases, with 10 bases of the junction left unmatched. The CDR3 totals 16 residues. In nucleotides, the CDR3 is TGTGCCAGCAGCCAAGAGCCCGGGACAGTTCTACATACGCAGTATTTT. Its protein is CASSQEPGTVLHTQYF.

Of note for this clone: The sample contains more than one DNA sequence encoding this CDR3. The chain couples TRBV12-3 or TRBV12-4 to TRBJ2-1, with no clear D. CDR3 length equals 11 residues. The V end was cut by 6 bases, the J end by 6 bases, with 6 bases between. Here the CDR3 DNA reads TGTGCCAGCAGCCCCGGCAATGAGCAGTTCTTC. Translating gives CASSPGNEQFF.

In nucleotides, the CDR3 is TGCAGTGCTAGTCGCGGGTATGAAAAACTGTTTTTT. It encodes CSASRGYEKLFF. V and J are TRBV20-1 and TRBJ1-4, with D hard to call. CDR3 length: 12 residues. The V gene's germline CDR1 is DFQATT and CDR2 SNEGSKA (reference sequence). Trimming removed 3 bases from V and 6 bases from J, with 8 bases in between.

The chain employs TRBV29-1 and TRBJ1-2, with 7 bases lining up with TRBD1. Trimming took 4 bases from V and 4 from J; bases not matched to a gene: 3. The germline gives CDR1 SQVTM, CDR2 ANQGSEA. The CDR3 is 12 amino acids. CDR3 loop: CSVGGQPYGYTF. CDR3 DNA: TGCAGCGTTGGGGGACAGCCCTATGGCTACACCTTC.

The V gene is TRBV28, the J gene TRBJ2-1, with D maybe TRBD2 (6 bases). Per germline, CDR1 MDHEN and CDR2 SYDVKM. This CDR3 has 13 residues. V lost 3 bases and J lost 6, with 9 bases in between. CDR3 coding DNA: TGTGCCAGCAGTTTGGGCGGGATCAATGAGCAGTTCTTC. This sequence encodes CASSLGGINEQFF.

The CDR3 region has the DNA TGTGCCACAGACCGGGACAGGGGGATAACTGGCTACACCTTC. It is translated as CATDRDRGITGYTF. The rearrangement joins TRBV2 to TRBJ1-2; TRBD1 matches at 11 bases. Germline lookup yields CDR1 SNHLY and CDR2 FYNNEI. Trimming took 10 bases from V and 7 from J; bases not matched to a gene: 11. The CDR3 consists of 14 residues.

The CDR3: CATSRDVSYEQYF. Written as DNA, the CDR3 is TGTGCCACCAGCAGAGATGTGAGTTACGAGCAGTACTTC. The chain is built from TRBV15 and TRBJ2-7; D gene uncertain. The CDR3 sequence is 13 residues long. Germline CDR1 reads LNHNV; CDR2 reads YYDKDF (reference sequence). V lost 0 bases and J lost 4, with 7 bases in between.

The genes are TRBV6-5 and TRBJ2-7; 11 nucleotides align to TRBD2. CDR1 and CDR2 from the germline V gene are MNHEY and SVGAGI. The CDR3 is 14 residues long. V trimming: 6 bases; J trimming: 1 base; junction bases outside the gene matches: 2. The CDR3 nucleotides are TGTGCCAGCAGACGACTAGCGGGGTCCTACGAGCAGTACTTC. Amino acid sequence: CASRRLAGSYEQYF.

This sequence joins TRBV29-1 and TRBJ2-3; the D is unclear. Trimming cost V 5 bases and J 0 bases, with 9 bases left between them. Germline V gene data show CDR1 as SQVTM and CDR2 as ANQGSEA. The CDR3 is 13 amino acids. In DNA, the CDR3 is TGCAGCGTTCGAGTACTTAGCACAGATACGCAGTATTTT. The encoded protein is CSVRVLSTDTQYF.

The sample holds one count of this clone. The V call is TRBV2, the J call TRBJ1-1; maybe TRBD1 (5 bases). The CDR3 sequence is 12 residues long. Trimming removed 6 bases from V and 1 base from J, with 6 bases in between. From germline, CDR1 is SNHLY and CDR2 FYNNEI. The CDR3, as DNA: TGTGCCAGCAGGGGGCAGAACACTGAAGCTTTCTTT. It codes for CASRGQNTEAFF.

Concerning this clone: Germline and junction disagree at one end, which may indicate a read error. This chain links TRBV15 with TRBJ2-7, with 7 bases aligning to TRBD1. CDR1 and CDR2 from the germline V gene are LNHNV and YYDKDF (reference sequence). This CDR3 is 14 amino acids long. CDR3 in amino acids: CATSRDRGTGTVTF. For the CDR3, the DNA is TGTGCCACCAGCAGAGATCGGGGAACGGGGACAGTTACCTTC.

This chain uses TRBV3-1 (or the pseudogene TRBV3-2) with TRBJ2-1, with D unresolved. The CDR3 is 12 residues long. V gave up 5 bases and J gave up 9 bases, with 11 bases separating them. Germline CDR1 is LGHDT and CDR2 is YNNKEL (reference sequence). CDR3 nucleotide sequence: TGTGCCAGCAGCTGGGTCAGGTCTGAGCAGTTCTTC. It specifies CASSWVRSEQFF.

This clone has only a few counts. The V gene is TRBV2, the J gene TRBJ1-5, with 7 positions matching TRBD1. This CDR3 is built from 15 residues. From germline, CDR1 is SNHLY and CDR2 FYNNEI. The junction had 6 bases not matched to a gene; V was cut back by 3 bases and J by 4 bases. This chain's CDR3 is CASSEEGTVNQPQHF. Here the CDR3 DNA reads TGTGCCAGCAGTGAGGAGGGGACAGTTAATCAGCCCCAGCATTTT.

This rearrangement joins TRBV2 to TRBJ1-2, with D unresolved. Germline lookup yields CDR1 SNHLY and CDR2 FYNNEI. Trimming removed 6 bases from V and 8 bases from J, with 16 bases in between. The CDR3 runs to 13 residues. CDR3 in amino acids: CASSATRTGGYTF. For the CDR3, the DNA is TGTGCCAGCAGCGCCACCCGAACGGGGGGCTACACCTTC. The full variable domain, its missing parts supplied by reference TRBV2 and TRBJ1-2, is EPEVTQTPSHQVTQMGQEVILRCVPISNHLYFYWYRQILGQKVEFLVSFYNNEISEKSEIFDDQFSVERPDGSNFTLKIRSTKLEDSAMYFCASSATRTGGYTFGSGTRLTVV.

The rearrangement uses TRBV6-5 and TRBJ2-3; 10 nucleotides line up with TRBD2. The V segment lost 8 bases and the J segment 3 bases; nucleotides outside the gene matches: 8. This CDR3 comprises 15 residues. Germline-derived CDR1 and CDR2 are MNHEY and SVGAGI. Written as DNA, the CDR3 is TGTGCCAGCGTACTAGCGGGAACTGTAACAGATACGCAGTATTTT. Translated: CASVLAGTVTDTQYF.

The chain has TRBV18 and TRBJ2-1, with 8 bases aligning to TRBD1. The ends lost 9 bases at V and 7 bases at J; junction bases unmatched: 14. Germline values: CDR1 KGHSH, CDR2 LQKENI. This CDR3 is 15 amino acids long. In DNA form, the CDR3 reads TGTGCCAGTCCAGGGGGGACAGGTCTGGGGAATGAGCAGTTCTTC. This codes for CASPGGTGLGNEQFF.

This chain uses TRBV11-3 with TRBJ2-7, with 9 bases matching TRBD2. The CDR3 spans 16 residues. V shed 5 bases, J shed 4 bases, and the junction held 12 bases outside the gene matches. Germline V gene lookup returns CDR1 SGHNT and CDR2 YENEEA. CDR3 region: CASSPRVAGVGYEQYF. DNA for the CDR3: TGTGCCAGCAGCCCCAGGGTAGCGGGAGTAGGGTACGAGCAGTACTTC.

As concerns this clone: Other DNA sequences in the sample encode the same CDR3. V is TRBV2 and J is TRBJ2-2, with 7 positions matching TRBD1. Germline CDR1 and CDR2: SNHLY and FYNNEI. V shed 6 bases and J 2 bases; nucleotides not matched to a gene: 3. The CDR3 sequence is 14 residues long. The CDR3 bases are TGTGCCAGCAGGGGGACAGCTAACACCGGGGAGCTGTTTTTT. Translated: CASRGTANTGELFF.

This clone was recorded once. This chain uses TRBV6-5 with TRBJ1-2; tentative D call: TRBD1 (6 bases). Germline assignment: CDR1 MNHEY and CDR2 SVGAGI. The CDR3 consists of 14 residues. V was shortened by 5 bases and J by 5 bases, with 15 bases between the two germline ends. CDR3 amino acids: CASSRGQRGYGYTF. For the CDR3, the DNA is TGTGCCAGCAGTCGTGGACAGAGGGGGTATGGCTACACCTTC.

The gene calls are TRBV27 and TRBJ1-5; D possibly corresponds to TRBD1 (6 bases). V was pared by 5 bases and J by 1 base, with 15 bases between. Germline V gene data show CDR1 as MNHEY and CDR2 as SMNVEV (reference sequence). This CDR3 contains 16 residues. DNA of the CDR3: TGTGCCAGCAGTCCTCATAGGACAGCCAGCAATCAGCCCCAGCATTTT. It specifies CASSPHRTASNQPQHF.

This rearrangement joins TRBV2 to TRBJ2-3; TRBD2 aligns across 8 bases. The J segment lost 6 bases and the V segment lost 2 bases, leaving 7 bases of the junction unmatched. This CDR3 is 15 amino acids long. Germline CDR1 and CDR2: SNHLY and FYNNEI. This CDR3 is CASSENTSGGDTQYF. DNA of the CDR3: TGTGCCAGCAGTGAAAATACTAGCGGTGGGGATACGCAGTATTTT.

Only one count was recorded for this clone. This chain joins TRBV15 and TRBJ1-5; D is possibly TRBD1 (5 bases). Per the germline V gene, CDR1 is LNHNV and CDR2 is YYDKDF (reference sequence). The CDR3 is 13 residues long. V dropped 6 bases and J dropped 6 bases, with 12 bases sitting between them. The CDR3 bases are TGTGCCACCAGTGAACAGGTGGGTCAGCCCCAGCATTTT. It encodes CATSEQVGQPQHF. Drawing the rest from reference TRBV15 and TRBJ1-5, the complete variable domain is DAMVIQNPRYQVTQFGKPVTLSCSQTLNHNVMYWYQQKSSQAPKLLFHYYDKDFNNEADTPDNFQSRRPNTSFCFLDIRSPGLGDTAMYLCATSEQVGQPQHFGDGTRLSIL.

The V gene is TRBV9, the J gene TRBJ2-1; TRBD2 matches at 11 bases. This CDR3 region has 16 residues. V lost 0 bases to trimming and J lost 8 bases; unmatched junction nucleotides: 7. Looked up from germline, CDR1 is SGDLS and CDR2 is YYNGEE. Here the CDR3 DNA reads TGTGCCAGCAGCGTAGGTGGACTAGCGGGTATGGATGAGCAGTTCTTC. This translates into CASSVGGLAGMDEQFF.

This chain connects TRBV12-3 or TRBV12-4 to TRBJ2-5, with a tentative D call TRBD2 (6 bases). Trimming cost V 6 bases and J 4 bases, with 12 bases left between them. This CDR3 has 13 residues. CDR3: CASSSGLRETQYF. The DNA of the CDR3 is TGTGCCAGCAGCTCGGGACTTAGAGAGACCCAGTACTTC.

This chain connects TRBV5-8 to TRBJ2-2; weak D call: TRBD1 (5 bases). V gave up 6 bases and J gave up 3 bases, with 15 bases separating them. This CDR3 has 15 amino acids. CDR1 and CDR2 (germline): SGHTS, YDEGEE. CDR3 nucleotide sequence: TGTGCCAGCACCAGACAGAGTAGTTACACCGGGGAGCTGTTTTTT. It specifies CASTRQSSYTGELFF.